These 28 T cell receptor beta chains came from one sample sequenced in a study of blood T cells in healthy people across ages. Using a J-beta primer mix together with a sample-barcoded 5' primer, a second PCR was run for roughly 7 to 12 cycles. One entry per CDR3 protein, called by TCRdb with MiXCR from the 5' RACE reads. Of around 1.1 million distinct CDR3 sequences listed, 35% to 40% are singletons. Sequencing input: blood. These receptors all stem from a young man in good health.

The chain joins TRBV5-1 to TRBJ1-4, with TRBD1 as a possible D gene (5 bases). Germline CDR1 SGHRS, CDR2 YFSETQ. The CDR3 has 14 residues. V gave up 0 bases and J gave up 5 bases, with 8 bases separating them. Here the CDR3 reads CASSLGDANEKLFF. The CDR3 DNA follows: TGCGCCAGCAGCTTGGGGGACGCCAATGAAAAACTGTTTTTT.

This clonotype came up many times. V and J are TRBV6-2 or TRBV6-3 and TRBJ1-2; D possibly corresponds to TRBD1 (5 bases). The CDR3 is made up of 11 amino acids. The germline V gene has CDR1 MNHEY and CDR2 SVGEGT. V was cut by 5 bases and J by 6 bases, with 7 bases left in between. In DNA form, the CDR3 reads TGTGCCAGCAGTACAGGCGATGGCTACACCTTC. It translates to CASSTGDGYTF.

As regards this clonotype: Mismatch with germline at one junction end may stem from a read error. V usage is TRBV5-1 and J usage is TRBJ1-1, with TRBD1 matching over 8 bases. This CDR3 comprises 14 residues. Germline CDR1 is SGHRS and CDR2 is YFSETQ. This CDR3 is CASRPGGDGTEALF. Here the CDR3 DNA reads TGCGCCAGCAGACCAGGGGGCGATGGAACTGAAGCTTTGTTT.

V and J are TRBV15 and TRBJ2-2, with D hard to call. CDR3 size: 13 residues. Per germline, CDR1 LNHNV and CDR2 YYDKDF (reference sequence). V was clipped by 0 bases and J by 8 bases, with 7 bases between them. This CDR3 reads CATSRDQMGELFF. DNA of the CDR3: TGTGCCACCAGCAGAGATCAAATGGGGGAGCTGTTTTTT.

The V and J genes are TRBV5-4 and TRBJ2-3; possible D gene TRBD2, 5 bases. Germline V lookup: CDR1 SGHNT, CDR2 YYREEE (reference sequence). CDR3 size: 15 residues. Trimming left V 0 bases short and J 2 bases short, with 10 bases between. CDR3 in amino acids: CASSLVAGVTDTQYF. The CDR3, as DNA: TGTGCCAGCAGCTTGGTTGCCGGGGTCACAGATACGCAGTATTTT.

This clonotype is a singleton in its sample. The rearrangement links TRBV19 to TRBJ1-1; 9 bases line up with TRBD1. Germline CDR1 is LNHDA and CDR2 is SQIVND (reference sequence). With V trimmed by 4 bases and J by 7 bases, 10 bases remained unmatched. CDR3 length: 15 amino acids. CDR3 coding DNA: TGTGCCAGTAGTACGGACAGGGGAGGGAACCGTGAAGCTTTCTTT. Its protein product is CASSTDRGGNREAFF.

Here the CDR3 reads CASRLLAGGLNEQFF. The CDR3 bases are TGTGCCAGCAGGCTCCTAGCGGGGGGGCTCAATGAGCAGTTCTTC. The chain is built from TRBV6-2 or TRBV6-3 and TRBJ2-1; 12 positions match TRBD2. Germline CDR1 MNHEY, CDR2 SVGEGT. J lost 6 bases, V lost 6 bases, and 6 bases had no gene match. CDR3 length equals 15 residues.

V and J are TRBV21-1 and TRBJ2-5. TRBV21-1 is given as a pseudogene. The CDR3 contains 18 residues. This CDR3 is CASTKPTSSNSSYNEQYF. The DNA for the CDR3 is TGTGCCAGCACCAAACCCACCAGTAGCAACAGCTCCTACAATGAGCAGTACTTC.

The CDR3 protein is CSVSQDRNQPQHF. The DNA of the CDR3 is TGCAGCGTTTCACAGGACAGAAATCAGCCCCAGCATTTT. This chain uses TRBV29-1 with TRBJ1-5; D is possibly TRBD1 (6 bases). Trimming left V 5 bases short and J 4 bases short, with 12 bases between. The V gene's germline CDR1 is SQVTM and CDR2 ANQGSEA. The CDR3 runs 13 residues. Using reference TRBV29-1 and TRBJ1-5 for the parts outside the CDR3, the full variable domain is SAVISQKPSRDICQRGTSLTIQCQVDSQVTMMFWYRQQPGQSLTLIATANQGSEATYESGFVIDKFPISRPNLTFSTLTVSNMSPEDSSIYLCSVSQDRNQPQHFGDGTRLSIL.

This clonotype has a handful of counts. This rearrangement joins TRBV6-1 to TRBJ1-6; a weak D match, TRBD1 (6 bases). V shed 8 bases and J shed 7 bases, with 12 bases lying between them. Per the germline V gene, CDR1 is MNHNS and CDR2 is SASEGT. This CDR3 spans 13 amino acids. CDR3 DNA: TGTGCCAGCGGAACTAGGGGGAATTCACCCCTCCACTTT. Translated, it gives CASGTRGNSPLHF.

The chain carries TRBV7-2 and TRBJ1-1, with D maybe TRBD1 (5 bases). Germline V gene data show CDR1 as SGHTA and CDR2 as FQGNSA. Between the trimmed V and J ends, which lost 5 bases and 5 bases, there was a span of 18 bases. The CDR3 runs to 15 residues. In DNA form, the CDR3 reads TGTGCCAGCAGCCCCCAGTTGGGGCCCGGGACTGAAGCTTTCTTT. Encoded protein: CASSPQLGPGTEAFF.

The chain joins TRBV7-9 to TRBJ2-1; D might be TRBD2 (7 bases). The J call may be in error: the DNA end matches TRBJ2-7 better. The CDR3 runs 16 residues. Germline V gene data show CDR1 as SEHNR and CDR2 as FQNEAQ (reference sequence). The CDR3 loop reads CASSLVGGGSYNEQYF. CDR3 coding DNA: TGTGCCAGCAGCTTAGTAGGGGGGGGCTCCTACAATGAGCAGTACTTC.

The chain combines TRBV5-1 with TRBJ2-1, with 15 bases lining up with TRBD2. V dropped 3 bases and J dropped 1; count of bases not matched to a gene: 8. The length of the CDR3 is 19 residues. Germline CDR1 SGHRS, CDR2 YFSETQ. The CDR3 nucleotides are TGCGCCAGCAGCTCCGGACTAGCGGGGGGGCCTAGGTCCTACAATGAGCAGTTCTTC. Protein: CASSSGLAGGPRSYNEQFF.

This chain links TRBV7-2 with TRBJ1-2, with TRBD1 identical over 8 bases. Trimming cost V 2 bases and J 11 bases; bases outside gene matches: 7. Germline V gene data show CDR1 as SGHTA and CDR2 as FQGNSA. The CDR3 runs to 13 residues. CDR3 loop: CASSLPGQGGYTF. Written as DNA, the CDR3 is TGTGCCAGCAGCTTACCTGGACAGGGAGGTTACACCTTC.

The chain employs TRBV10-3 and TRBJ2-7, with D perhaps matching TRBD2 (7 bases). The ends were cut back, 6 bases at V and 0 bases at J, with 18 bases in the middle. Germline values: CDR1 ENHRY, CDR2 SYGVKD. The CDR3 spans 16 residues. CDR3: CAISGSRGGGSYEQYF. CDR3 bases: TGTGCCATCAGCGGCTCGAGAGGGGGGGGCTCCTACGAGCAGTACTTC.

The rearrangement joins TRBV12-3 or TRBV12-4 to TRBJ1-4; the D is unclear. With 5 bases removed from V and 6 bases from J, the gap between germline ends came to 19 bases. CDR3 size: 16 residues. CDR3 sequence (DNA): TGTGCCAGCAGTCCCGGGAACATCCGAGGCGATGAAAAACTGTTTTTT. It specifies CASSPGNIRGDEKLFF.

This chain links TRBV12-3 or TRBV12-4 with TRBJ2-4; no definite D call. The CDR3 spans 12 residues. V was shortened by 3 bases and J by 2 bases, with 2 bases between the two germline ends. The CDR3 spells CASSFSKNIQYF. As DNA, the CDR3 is TGTGCCAGCAGTTTTTCCAAAAACATTCAGTACTTC.

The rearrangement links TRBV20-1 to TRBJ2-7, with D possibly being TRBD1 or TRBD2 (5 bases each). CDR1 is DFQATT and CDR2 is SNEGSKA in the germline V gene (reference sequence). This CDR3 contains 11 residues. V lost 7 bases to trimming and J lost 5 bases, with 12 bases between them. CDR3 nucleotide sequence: TGCAGTGGGACCCAGGGAGACGAGCAGTACTTC. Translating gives CSGTQGDEQYF.

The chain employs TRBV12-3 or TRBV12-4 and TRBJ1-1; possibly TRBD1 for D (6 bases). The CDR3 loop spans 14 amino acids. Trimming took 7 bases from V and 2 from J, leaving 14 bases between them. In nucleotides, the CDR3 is TGTGCCAGCATAGCCGGGACATTAAACACTGAAGCTTTCTTT. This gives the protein CASIAGTLNTEAFF.

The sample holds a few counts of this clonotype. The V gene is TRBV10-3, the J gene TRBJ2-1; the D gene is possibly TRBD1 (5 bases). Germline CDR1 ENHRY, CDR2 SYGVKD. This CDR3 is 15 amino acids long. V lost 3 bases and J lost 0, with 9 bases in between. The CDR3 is CAISEDSSSYNEQFF. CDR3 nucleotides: TGTGCCATCAGTGAAGACAGCAGCTCCTACAATGAGCAGTTCTTC.

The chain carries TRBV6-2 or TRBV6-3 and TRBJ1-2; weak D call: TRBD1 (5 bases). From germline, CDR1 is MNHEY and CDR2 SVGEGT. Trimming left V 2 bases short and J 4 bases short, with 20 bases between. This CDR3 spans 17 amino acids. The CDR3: CASSYPNAAQGGYGYTF. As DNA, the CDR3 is TGTGCCAGCAGTTACCCTAACGCCGCTCAGGGTGGCTATGGCTACACCTTC.

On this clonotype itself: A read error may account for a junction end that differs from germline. CDR3 sequence reads: CASSPSAIRGNYGCTF. The CDR3 DNA sequence: TGTGCCAGCAGCCCCTCGGCGATTAGGGGTAACTATGGCTGCACCTTC. The chain employs TRBV7-2 and TRBJ1-2, with TRBD1 as a possible D gene (5 bases). Looked up from germline, CDR1 is SGHTA and CDR2 is FQGNSA. The CDR3 extends over 16 amino acids.

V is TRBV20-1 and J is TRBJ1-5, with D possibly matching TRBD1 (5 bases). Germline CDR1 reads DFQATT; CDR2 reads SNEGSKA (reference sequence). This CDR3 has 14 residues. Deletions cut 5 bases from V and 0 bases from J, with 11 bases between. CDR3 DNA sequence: TGCAGTGCTGATCCCGGGGCTAGCAATCAGCCCCAGCATTTT. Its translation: CSADPGASNQPQHF.

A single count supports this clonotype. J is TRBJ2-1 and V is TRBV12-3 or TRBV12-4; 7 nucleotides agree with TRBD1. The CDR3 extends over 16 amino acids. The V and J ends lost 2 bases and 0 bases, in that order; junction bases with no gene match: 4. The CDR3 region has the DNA TGTGCCAGCAGTTTATGGGACAGCGGCTCCTACAATGAGCAGTTCTTC. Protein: CASSLWDSGSYNEQFF.

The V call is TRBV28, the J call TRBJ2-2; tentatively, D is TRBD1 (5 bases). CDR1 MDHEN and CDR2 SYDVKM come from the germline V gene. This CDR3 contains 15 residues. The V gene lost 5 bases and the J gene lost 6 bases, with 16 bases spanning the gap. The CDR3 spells CASSRTSGYAGELFF. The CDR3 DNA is TGTGCCAGCAGTCGAACATCAGGGTATGCCGGGGAGCTGTTTTTT.

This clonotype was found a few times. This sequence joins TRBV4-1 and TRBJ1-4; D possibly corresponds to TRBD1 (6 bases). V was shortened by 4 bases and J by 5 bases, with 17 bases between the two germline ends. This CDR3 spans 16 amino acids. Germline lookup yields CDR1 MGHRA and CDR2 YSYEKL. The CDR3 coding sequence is TGCGCCAGCAGCCGAGAATACGGGACAAGAAATGAAAAACTGTTTTTT. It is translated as CASSREYGTRNEKLFF.

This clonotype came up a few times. CDR3 residues: CASSLPLPRGGRNEQFF. As DNA, the CDR3 is TGTGCCAGCAGCTTACCCTTGCCAAGGGGAGGTCGGAATGAGCAGTTCTTC. The chain links TRBV13 to TRBJ2-1; D perhaps matches TRBD2 (6 bases). The CDR3 length is 17 residues. The V end lost 2 bases, the J end lost 7 bases, and 21 bases lay between the germline ends. Per the germline V gene, CDR1 is PRHDT and CDR2 is FYEKMQ (reference sequence).

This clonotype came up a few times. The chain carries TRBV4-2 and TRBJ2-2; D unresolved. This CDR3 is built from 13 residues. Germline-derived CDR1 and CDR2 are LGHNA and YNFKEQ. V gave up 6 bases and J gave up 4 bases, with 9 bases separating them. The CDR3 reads CASRSALTGELFF. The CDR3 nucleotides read TGTGCCAGCAGGTCGGCGCTCACCGGGGAGCTGTTTTTT.